These 29 T cell receptor beta chains originate from one sample sequenced in a study of blood T cell repertoires in COVID-19. The method was immunoSEQ multiplex PCR; TCRdb's version includes in-frame clones alone and lacks a portion of them. The data hold 350,000 to 450,000 clones, with 80% to 90% observed a single time. The sequenced sample consisted of peripheral blood. These TCRs come from a woman aged 60-75 years with COVID-19, enrolled during active disease.

The chain recombines TRBV7-8 with TRBJ1-4; D gene unclear. This CDR3 is 16 amino acids long. V gave up 5 bases and J gave up 10 bases, with 23 bases separating them. Germline values: CDR1 SGHVS, CDR2 FQNEAQ. DNA for the CDR3: TGTGCCAGCAGCCCTCTAGGAGTAGGCCTGGTCGGAAAACTGTTTTTT. Translated: CASSPLGVGLVGKLFF.

There are many counts of this clone. The genes are TRBV5-5 and TRBJ2-7; 8 bases are shared with TRBD1. Germline CDR1 reads SGHKS; CDR2 reads YYEKEE (reference sequence). V lost 2 bases to trimming and J lost 4 bases; unmatched junction nucleotides: 5. This CDR3 has 14 residues. Here the CDR3 reads CASSFRDRTYEQYF. The CDR3, as DNA: TGTGCCAGCAGCTTCCGGGACAGGACGTACGAGCAGTACTTC.

The V gene is TRBV4-1, the J gene TRBJ2-4; 7 bases agree with TRBD1. Trimming removed 1 base from V and 4 bases from J; junction bases left unmatched: 7. The CDR3 contains 16 residues. Germline V CDR1 and CDR2: MGHRA, YSYEKL. CDR3 in amino acids: CASSQAGRDSKNIQYF. CDR3 DNA: TGCGCCAGCAGCCAAGCCGGCCGGGACAGTAAAAACATTCAGTACTTC.

The J gene is TRBJ2-7, the V gene TRBV5-4, with D tentatively TRBD1 (6 bases). The CDR3 spans 14 residues. Between the trimmed V and J ends, which lost 0 bases and 6 bases, there was a span of 13 bases. Germline V CDR1 and CDR2: SGHNT, YYREEE (reference sequence). The CDR3: CASSLGGPVLEQYF. The CDR3 coding sequence is TGTGCCAGCAGCTTGGGGGGGCCCGTACTCGAGCAGTACTTC.

This chain joins TRBV4-1 and TRBJ2-7; possible D gene TRBD1, 5 bases. The CDR3 runs 16 residues. CDR1 and CDR2 from the germline V gene are MGHRA and YSYEKL. Trimming stripped 5 bases from V and 0 bases from J, with 17 bases between. CDR3: CASSSSGILGSYEQYF. CDR3 in DNA: TGCGCCAGCAGCTCATCAGGGATCCTCGGCTCCTACGAGCAGTACTTC.

In DNA, the CDR3 is TGTGCCAGCAGATCCCGCGGGGGAGGATCACCCCTCCACTTT. It encodes CASRSRGGGSPLHF. The genes are TRBV11-3 and TRBJ1-6; TRBD1 might be the D (5 bases). Germline V gene sequence: CDR1 SGHNT, CDR2 YENEEA. V dropped 6 bases and J dropped 10 bases, with 16 bases sitting between them. This CDR3 is 14 amino acids long.

V usage is TRBV2 and J usage is TRBJ1-4; 9 nucleotides match TRBD1. Germline CDR1 SNHLY, CDR2 FYNNEI. The CDR3 totals 18 residues. J lost 1 base, V lost 6 bases, and 12 bases had no gene match. The CDR3 DNA is TGTGCCAGCAGGAAAAACAGGGGGCTCCTTATAACTAATGAAAAACTGTTTTTT. Protein product: CASRKNRGLLITNEKLFF.

This clone has just a few counts. V is TRBV2 and J is TRBJ1-2, with TRBD1 identical over 9 bases. Unmatched junction bases numbered 8, after V lost 9 bases and J lost 3 bases. Per germline, CDR1 SNHLY and CDR2 FYNNEI. This CDR3 is built from 14 residues. The CDR3 bases are TGTGCCAGTCTACAGGGGGCGGGGTACTATGGCTACACCTTC. Protein product: CASLQGAGYYGYTF.

The J gene is TRBJ2-3, the V gene TRBV4-1; D is undetermined. Germline V lookup: CDR1 MGHRA, CDR2 YSYEKL. The V and J ends lost 0 bases and 3 bases respectively, with 7 bases between them. CDR3 size: 14 residues. This CDR3 is CASSQDPLTDTQYF. CDR3 DNA: TGCGCCAGCAGCCAAGATCCTTTGACAGATACGCAGTATTTT.

The chain employs TRBV21-1 and TRBJ2-1; the listed D gene, TRBD2, was not tested against the DNA. TRBV21-1 is designated a pseudogene. The CDR3 length is 17 residues. The CDR3 nucleotides are TGTGCCAGCAGCAAAGAACGGCCGAGCGGGGGCCATTGGGGGCAGTTCTTC. It is translated as CASSKERPSGGHWGQFF.

V usage is TRBV6-5 and J usage is TRBJ1-3, with D unclear. The germline CDR1 and CDR2 sequences are MNHEY and SVGAGI. The length of the CDR3 is 14 residues. Between the trimmed V and J ends, which lost 2 bases and 2 bases, there was a span of 7 bases. This CDR3 reads CASSYGGPGNTIYF. The CDR3 region has the DNA TGTGCCAGCAGTTACGGTGGGCCTGGAAACACCATATATTTT.

This chain links TRBV27 with TRBJ2-3; TRBD2 is a possible D gene (6 bases). The V end lost 8 bases, the J end lost 6 bases, and 21 bases lay between the germline ends. Germline CDR1 MNHEY, CDR2 SMNVEV (reference sequence). The CDR3 covers 15 residues. CDR3 residues: CASALGSGNRDTQYF. The CDR3, as DNA: TGTGCCAGCGCCTTAGGTAGCGGAAATAGGGATACGCAGTATTTT.

The chain uses TRBV2 and TRBJ2-1; 8 bases align to TRBD1. The CDR3 is made up of 14 amino acids. Germline V gene data show CDR1 as SNHLY and CDR2 as FYNNEI. V lost 4 bases and J lost 8; bases outside the gene matches: 7. CDR3 coding DNA: TGTGCCAGCAGTGGACAGGGGACGGACTATGAGCAGTTCTTC. Its translation is CASSGQGTDYEQFF.

This clone was seen more than once but under ten times. The chain couples TRBV5-4 to TRBJ2-3; D is undetermined. The ends were cut back, 4 bases at V and 5 bases at J, with 11 bases in the middle. The CDR3 covers 13 residues. Germline loops: CDR1 SGHNT, CDR2 YYREEE (reference sequence). CDR3 bases: TGTGCCAGCAGCCCACCTCTGAGAGATACGCAGTATTTT. This encodes CASSPPLRDTQYF.

This chain connects TRBV6-1 to TRBJ2-7; D possibly corresponds to TRBD2 (6 bases). This CDR3 region has 12 residues. CDR1 and CDR2 (germline): MNHNS, SASEGT. Trimming stripped 3 bases from V and 6 bases from J, with 9 bases between. The CDR3 DNA reads as TGTGCCAGCAGTGAGGAGGGTGGCGAGCAGTACTTC. Translated: CASSEEGGEQYF.

The chain combines TRBV4-3 with TRBJ1-4; D gene ambiguous. CDR1 is LGHNA, CDR2 YSLEER, per germline. The V end lost 1 base, the J end lost 3 bases, and 9 bases lay between the germline ends. The CDR3 spans 15 residues. The CDR3 coding sequence is TGCGCCAGCAGCCAAGCTCTGTCTGCTAATGAAAAACTGTTTTTT. It yields the protein CASSQALSANEKLFF.

The CDR3 nucleotides read TGTGCCAGCAGCTCTCAGGGAAACCAGCCCCAGCATTTT. Its translation is CASSSQGNQPQHF. V gene TRBV7-2 combines with J gene TRBJ1-5; the D gene is possibly TRBD1 (5 bases). This CDR3 is built from 13 residues. Trimming took 4 bases from V and 7 from J, leaving 11 bases between them. Germline CDR1 and CDR2: SGHTA and FQGNSA.

Written as DNA, the CDR3 is TGTGCCAGCAGCCAAGTAAAGGTGCCTGCAGGTGGCTACACCTTC. Its translation is CASSQVKVPAGGYTF. V gene TRBV4-2 combines with J gene TRBJ1-2; D is unclear. Germline V lookup: CDR1 LGHNA, CDR2 YNFKEQ. The CDR3 contains 15 residues. Trimming cost V 1 base and J 7 bases, with 16 bases left between them.

This clone was observed a single time. The rearrangement joins TRBV15 to TRBJ1-2, with D possibly being TRBD1 (5 bases). Looked up from germline, CDR1 is LNHNV and CDR2 is YYDKDF (reference sequence). The CDR3 loop spans 15 amino acids. V lost 0 bases and J lost 4, with 12 bases in between. The CDR3 coding sequence is TGTGCCACCAGCAGAGATCGGGCAGGGCCCTATGGCTACACCTTC. It translates to CATSRDRAGPYGYTF.

The rearrangement joins TRBV2 to TRBJ2-4, with 11 nucleotides matching TRBD1. Looked up from germline, CDR1 is SNHLY and CDR2 is FYNNEI. The CDR3 is made up of 11 amino acids. V gave up 6 bases and J gave up 15 bases; unmatched junction bases: 4. The CDR3 reads CASSRGQGGYF. The CDR3 nucleotides read TGTGCCAGCAGCAGGGGACAGGGGGGGTACTTC.

The rearrangement joins TRBV11-2 to TRBJ2-3; 7 bases are a match to TRBD1. Germline CDR1 is SGHAT and CDR2 is FQNNGV. The CDR3 is 15 residues long. Trimming at V came to 5 bases and at J to 5 bases, leaving 10 bases not matched to a gene. The DNA of the CDR3 is TGTGCCAGCAGCCACAGGGGCTACCCGGGAGATACGCAGTATTTT. Translation gives CASSHRGYPGDTQYF.

This clone has just a few counts. The chain recombines TRBV28 with TRBJ1-2, with 10 nucleotides matching TRBD1. There are 15 residues in the CDR3. With 6 bases clipped from V and 7 bases from J, the junction kept 11 bases outside the gene matches. Germline V gene sequence: CDR1 MDHEN, CDR2 SYDVKM. The CDR3 DNA follows: TGTGCCAGCAGCATTGGAGGGGGACAGGGGTCTGGCTACACCTTC. Its translation: CASSIGGGQGSGYTF.

The V call is TRBV7-8, the J call TRBJ1-1, with 11 bases lining up with TRBD1. This CDR3 contains 17 residues. Germline CDR1 SGHVS, CDR2 FQNEAQ. V lost 3 bases, J lost 1 base, and 7 bases stayed unmatched. The DNA of the CDR3 is TGTGCCAGCAGCTTGGTGATGGGACAGGGGGGGAACACTGAAGCTTTCTTT. Amino acids: CASSLVMGQGGNTEAFF.

On this clone: This specimen includes other DNA sequences encoding the same CDR3. The chain uses TRBV19 and TRBJ1-4, with 7 bases lining up with TRBD1. The V and J ends lost 4 bases and 4 bases, in that order; junction bases with no gene match: 6. The CDR3 extends over 15 amino acids. The germline gives CDR1 LNHDA, CDR2 SQIVND (reference sequence). The CDR3 DNA sequence: TGTGCCAGTAGTAAAGGGGGACAGCTTAATGAAAAACTGTTTTTT. Its protein is CASSKGGQLNEKLFF.

This chain uses TRBV6-2 or TRBV6-3 with TRBJ2-5, with D perhaps matching TRBD1 (5 bases). Trimming shortened V by 2 bases and J by 2 bases, and 9 bases separated the two germline ends. This CDR3 has 14 residues. From germline, CDR1 is MNHEY and CDR2 SVGEGT. In nucleotides, the CDR3 is TGTGCCAGCAGTTACCTGGGGCGGCAAGAGACCCAGTACTTC. It is translated as CASSYLGRQETQYF.

Note on this clone: The sample contains more than one DNA sequence encoding this CDR3. This chain uses TRBV9 with TRBJ2-5; D may be TRBD1 (5 bases). CDR1 and CDR2 (germline): SGDLS, YYNGEE. V lost 0 bases, J lost 1 base, and 7 bases lay in between. This CDR3 is built from 14 residues. CDR3 residues: CASSVGQGQETQYF. The CDR3 DNA reads as TGTGCCAGCAGCGTAGGCCAGGGCCAAGAGACCCAGTACTTC.

This chain joins TRBV30 and TRBJ2-2; 9 bases agree with TRBD2. The CDR3 consists of 15 residues. Germline assignment: CDR1 GTSNPN and CDR2 SVGIG (reference sequence). V was pared by 3 bases and J by 8 bases, with 10 bases of the junction left unmatched. The CDR3 DNA sequence: TGTGCCTGGAGATGGGGGAGCGGGGGGCAAGGGGAGCTGTTTTTT. This sequence encodes CAWRWGSGGQGELFF. Full variable domain (rest looked up from reference TRBV30 and TRBJ2-2): SQTIHQWPATLVQPVGSPLSLECTVEGTSNPNLYWYRQAAGRGLQLLFYSVGIGQISSEVPQNLSASRPQDRQFILSSKKLLLSDSGFYLCAWRWGSGGQGELFFGEGSRLTVL.

The chain recombines TRBV3-1 (or the pseudogene TRBV3-2) with TRBJ1-4; maybe TRBD1 (5 bases). Looked up from germline, CDR1 is LGHDT and CDR2 is YNNKEL (reference sequence). Trimming took 7 bases from V and 4 from J, leaving 16 bases between them. This CDR3 region has 15 residues. The CDR3 sequence is CASTDRRGRNEKLFF. DNA for the CDR3: TGTGCCAGCACAGATCGGAGGGGTCGTAATGAAAAACTGTTTTTT.

V usage is TRBV10-3 and J usage is TRBJ1-1; 7 bases match TRBD1. Germline CDR1 and CDR2: ENHRY and SYGVKD. The V gene end was trimmed by 0 bases and the J gene end by 2 bases; junction bases not matched to a gene: 6. The CDR3 totals 16 residues. The chain's CDR3 is CAISESRTGGNTEAFF. The DNA for the CDR3 is TGTGCCATCAGTGAGTCCCGGACAGGCGGTAACACTGAAGCTTTCTTT.